This TCR beta chain is drawn from a study of molecular identifiers for immune sequencing clone quantification. Study-level results: For highly expanded clones, sizes could be underestimated when identical TCR molecules share a barcode.

Turning to this clonotype: Its antigen remains unidentified.

The germline gives CDR1 LGHNA, CDR2 YNFKEQ. The CDR3 runs to 16 residues. V was pared by 8 bases and J by 4 bases, with 11 bases of the junction left unmatched. Preparation of naive CD8 libraries involved roughly 18,000 to 1,100,000 sorted cells and 10%, 30% or 50% RNA. Previously described methods and listed TCR primers produced bulk TCR libraries. Each CDR3 protein gets one entry after TCRdb re-called the PCR reads with MiXCR. Among 400,000 to 600,000 distinct CDR3 sequences, around a fifth were seen once, and the ten largest hold about 0.8%. Sequenced: naive CD8+ T cells from blood, with Jurkat cell RNA spiked in. Subset here: FACS-sorted CD8+CD4-CCR7+CD45RA+ naive T cells. The chain combines TRBV4-2 with TRBJ2-2, with 9 positions matching TRBD1. The receptor was derived from a human donor in good health. Some libraries in this study had Jurkat cell RNA spiked in. The CDR3 reads CASRLRTGVPTGELFF. For the CDR3, the DNA is TGTGCCAGCCGCCTTCGGACAGGGGTCCCCACCGGGGAGCTGTTTTTT.